This is a list of T cell receptor beta chains from one sample in a study of regulatory T cells in long-lasting Graves disease. MiXCR, run by TCRdb on the multiplex PCR reads, gives a single entry per CDR3 protein. The data hold hundreds of thousands of distinct CDR3 sequences, with less than 20% observed a single time. This sample also appeared in a second study, on T cells in Graves' hyperthyroidism and ophthalmopathy.

The specimen was peripheral blood mononuclear cells (PBMCs), collected at new diagnosis, from a patient treated with antithyroid drugs. These receptors all stem from a woman younger than 45 with Graves disease. CDR3s include the opening cysteine and the closing phenylalanine or tryptophan. The order of the fields is V gene, clone size, D gene, J gene, CDR3 DNA, CDR3 protein. D genes are given only for firm matches. For some rows the clone size is stated as once, few or many, or as a class when expanded; others skip it.

v_call: TRBV5-1
clone_size: many
d_call: -
j_call: TRBJ1-1
cdr3_nt: TGCGCCAGCAGCTTGGCCGGGGGGGTCGCTGAAGCTTTCTTT
cdr3_aa: CASSLAGGVAEAFF

v_call: TRBV7-8
clone_size: -
d_call: TRBD2
j_call: TRBJ2-1
cdr3_nt: TGTGCCAGCAGCACCTTCGCAAGCGGGAGGGCCCGCAATGAGCAGTTCTTC
cdr3_aa: CASSTFASGRARNEQFF

v_call: TRBV24-1
clone_size: -
d_call: TRBD1
j_call: TRBJ2-3
cdr3_nt: TGTGCCACCAGTGATCCCACAGGGGCCGGAGATACGCAGTATTTT
cdr3_aa: CATSDPTGAGDTQYF

v_call: TRBV2
clone_size: -
d_call: -
j_call: TRBJ1-6
cdr3_nt: TGTGCCAGCAGTGAAGGCCACTCCTATAATTCACCCCTCCACTTT
cdr3_aa: CASSEGHSYNSPLHF

v_call: TRBV3-1
clone_size: many
d_call: -
j_call: TRBJ1-4
cdr3_nt: TGTGCCAGCAGCCCCCGACGGACTAATGAAAAACTGTTTTTT
cdr3_aa: CASSPRRTNEKLFF

v_call: TRBV20-1
clone_size: many
d_call: TRBD2
j_call: TRBJ2-5
cdr3_nt: TGCAGTGCCAGGGGGGGACTAGCGGAAGAGACCCAGTACTTC
cdr3_aa: CSARGGLAEETQYF

v_call: TRBV27
clone_size: few
d_call: -
j_call: TRBJ1-1
cdr3_nt: TGTGCCAGCAGTTTATACGCCATGAACACTGAAGCTTTCTTT
cdr3_aa: CASSLYAMNTEAFF

v_call: TRBV2
clone_size: -
d_call: -
j_call: TRBJ2-1
cdr3_nt: TGTGCCAGCAGTGTCGGGTTATCCTCCTACAATGAGCAGTTCTTC
cdr3_aa: CASSVGLSSYNEQFF

v_call: TRBV20-1
clone_size: few
d_call: -
j_call: TRBJ1-2
cdr3_nt: TGCAGTGCTGCGAGCGGGGGGAACTATGGCTACACCTTC
cdr3_aa: CSAASGGNYGYTF

v_call: TRBV5-1
clone_size: -
d_call: -
j_call: TRBJ2-5
cdr3_nt: TGCGCCAGCAGCCTCGGACTAACGGGAGTAGAGACCCAGTACTTC
cdr3_aa: CASSLGLTGVETQYF

v_call: TRBV7-8
clone_size: many
d_call: TRBD1
j_call: TRBJ2-1
cdr3_nt: TGTGCCAGCAGCTTCCGGGACAGGGGGACCCATGAGCAGTTCTTC
cdr3_aa: CASSFRDRGTHEQFF

v_call: TRBV6-2/TRBV6-3
clone_size: few
d_call: TRBD1
j_call: TRBJ1-6
cdr3_nt: TGTGCCAGCAGATATGGACAGGGTACTACACCCCTCCACTTT
cdr3_aa: CASRYGQGTTPLHF

v_call: TRBV19
clone_size: -
d_call: -
j_call: TRBJ2-7
cdr3_nt: TGTGCCAGTAGTAAAGGAGGGCAGGGGCCCTACGAGCAGTACTTC
cdr3_aa: CASSKGGQGPYEQYF

v_call: TRBV19
clone_size: -
d_call: TRBD2
j_call: TRBJ2-3
cdr3_nt: TGTGCCAGTAGTACCGGACTAGCGGGAGTTGCAGATACGCAGTATTTT
cdr3_aa: CASSTGLAGVADTQYF

v_call: TRBV20-1
clone_size: many
d_call: TRBD2
j_call: TRBJ2-5
cdr3_nt: TGCAGTGCTAGCCGAGGGACTAGCGGACAAGAGACCCAGTACTTC
cdr3_aa: CSASRGTSGQETQYF

v_call: TRBV5-1
clone_size: many
d_call: -
j_call: TRBJ1-1
cdr3_nt: TGCGCCAGCAGCTTGGAGGGTTACAGCGAAGCTTTCTTT
cdr3_aa: CASSLEGYSEAFF

v_call: TRBV18
clone_size: few
d_call: TRBD1
j_call: TRBJ1-1
cdr3_nt: TGTGCCAGCTCACCACTGGCACAGACAGGGTACACTGAAGCTTTCTTT
cdr3_aa: CASSPLAQTGYTEAFF

v_call: TRBV6-2/TRBV6-3
clone_size: few
d_call: TRBD2
j_call: TRBJ2-1
cdr3_nt: TGTGCCAGCAGTTACTCGAGGGTTTGGAGCGGGAGGGCCCTTAGCTCCTACAATGAGCAGTTCTTC
cdr3_aa: CASSYSRVWSGRALSSYNEQFF

v_call: TRBV6-1
clone_size: many
d_call: TRBD2
j_call: TRBJ2-7
cdr3_nt: TGTGCCAGCCCCCCCTCCCCGGGGAGGCGGGAGTTGTCCTACGAGCAGTACTTC
cdr3_aa: CASPPSPGRRELSYEQYF

v_call: TRBV5-1
clone_size: -
d_call: TRBD2
j_call: TRBJ2-5
cdr3_nt: TGCGCCAGCAGCTTGGATCTAGCGGGAGGGGAGACCCAGTACTTC
cdr3_aa: CASSLDLAGGETQYF

v_call: TRBV5-1
clone_size: few
d_call: -
j_call: TRBJ2-1
cdr3_nt: TGCGCCAGCAGCTTGGAGGGGGACACGTACAATGAGCAGTTCTTC
cdr3_aa: CASSLEGDTYNEQFF

v_call: TRBV27
clone_size: few
d_call: TRBD1
j_call: TRBJ1-2
cdr3_nt: TGTGCCAGCAGTTTTCGACAGGGGGTGTATGGCTACACCTTC
cdr3_aa: CASSFRQGVYGYTF

v_call: TRBV27
clone_size: many
d_call: -
j_call: TRBJ1-1
cdr3_nt: TGTGCCACCGCGGACCGGCGGGGAACCACTGAAGCTTTCTTT
cdr3_aa: CATADRRGTTEAFF

v_call: TRBV20-1
clone_size: many
d_call: -
j_call: TRBJ2-5
cdr3_nt: TGCAGTGCTAAGCAAGAGACCCAGTACTTC
cdr3_aa: CSAKQETQYF

v_call: TRBV10-3
clone_size: many
d_call: -
j_call: TRBJ1-1
cdr3_nt: TGTGCCATCAGTGTGGATGTGTCCAACACTGAAGCTTTCTTT
cdr3_aa: CAISVDVSNTEAFF

v_call: TRBV7-2
clone_size: -
d_call: -
j_call: TRBJ1-2
cdr3_nt: TGTGCCAGCCCCCCCATATCCGCCGGGAACTATGGCTACACCTTC
cdr3_aa: CASPPISAGNYGYTF

v_call: TRBV12-3/TRBV12-4
clone_size: many
d_call: -
j_call: TRBJ1-1
cdr3_nt: TGTGCCAGCAGGAGGGATATTTTTGAAGCTTTCTTT
cdr3_aa: CASRRDIFEAFF

v_call: TRBV28
clone_size: many
d_call: TRBD1
j_call: TRBJ1-6
cdr3_nt: TGTGCCAGCAGGACAGGGGATAATTCACCCCTCCACTTT
cdr3_aa: CASRTGDNSPLHF

v_call: TRBV2
clone_size: many
d_call: -
j_call: TRBJ1-1
cdr3_nt: TGTGCCAGCAGTGAACAGACTTTGAACACTGAAGCTTTCTTT
cdr3_aa: CASSEQTLNTEAFF

v_call: TRBV24-1
clone_size: many
d_call: TRBD2
j_call: TRBJ2-7
cdr3_nt: TGTGCCATCGCAAGCGGGAGCGGTTACGAGCAGTACTTC
cdr3_aa: CAIASGSGYEQYF

v_call: TRBV20-1
clone_size: few
d_call: -
j_call: TRBJ2-5
cdr3_nt: TGCAGTGCTTGGGGCGCCCGGGGAGTCGGGGAGACCCAGTACTTC
cdr3_aa: CSAWGARGVGETQYF

v_call: TRBV6-1
clone_size: many
d_call: -
j_call: TRBJ1-5
cdr3_nt: TGTGCCACCACCGGACAGATTAGCAATCAGCCCCAGCATTTT
cdr3_aa: CATTGQISNQPQHF

v_call: TRBV7-2
clone_size: -
d_call: -
j_call: TRBJ1-6
cdr3_nt: TGTGCCAGCAGCTTAAACAGTGGGAATTCACCCCTCCACTTT
cdr3_aa: CASSLNSGNSPLHF

v_call: TRBV12-3/TRBV12-4
clone_size: few
d_call: TRBD2
j_call: TRBJ2-3
cdr3_nt: TGTGCCAGCACGACTAGCGGGAAGAGCACAGATACGCAGTATTTT
cdr3_aa: CASTTSGKSTDTQYF

v_call: TRBV20-1
clone_size: -
d_call: TRBD1
j_call: TRBJ2-7
cdr3_nt: TGCAGTGCTAGATGGACAGGGGGGTCCTACGAGCAGTACTTC
cdr3_aa: CSARWTGGSYEQYF

v_call: TRBV30
clone_size: -
d_call: -
j_call: TRBJ1-4
cdr3_nt: TGTGCCTCACCCTTTGGGGAAAAACTGTTTTTT
cdr3_aa: CASPFGEKLFF

v_call: TRBV15
clone_size: many
d_call: -
j_call: TRBJ1-5
cdr3_nt: TGTGCCACCAGCAGAGGACAGTATAGCAATCAGCCCCAGCATTTT
cdr3_aa: CATSRGQYSNQPQHF

v_call: TRBV7-8
clone_size: -
d_call: -
j_call: TRBJ2-5
cdr3_nt: TGTGCCAGCAGCTCTAAAACTACGTATGCAAAAGAGACCCAGTACTTC
cdr3_aa: CASSSKTTYAKETQYF